The 5 T cell receptor beta chains below come from one sample, sequenced in a study of Ad26.COV2.S vaccination and SARS-CoV-2 variants. The treatment was: roughly 18 received Ad26.COV2.S at low or high dose, single or two shots; 5 received placebo; per-sample allocation not given. Samples came from day 63 after the first vaccine or placebo injection. Data came from immunoSEQ multiplex PCR; TCRdb stores just in-frame clones and leaves some out. The sample has 200,000 to 250,000 clones, roughly 88% seen once. This specimen consisted of peripheral blood, obtained in a trial of Ad26.COV2.S vaccine versus placebo. These receptors came from a person aged 18-65 years who received the Ad26.COV2.S COVID-19 vaccine or a placebo.

The J gene is TRBJ1-3, the V gene TRBV28; D not certain. The V and J ends lost 6 bases and 8 bases respectively, with 17 bases between them. The germline CDR1 and CDR2 sequences are MDHEN and SYDVKM. This CDR3 has 14 amino acids. CDR3 sequence: CASRASQRRDTIYF. For the CDR3, the DNA is TGTGCCAGCAGGGCCTCACAAAGGAGGGACACCATATATTTT.

This clone was counted a single time. The chain couples TRBV19 to TRBJ1-1, with 9 bases identical to TRBD1. J was trimmed by 3 bases and V by 5 bases; bases with no gene match: 4. Germline assignment: CDR1 LNHDA and CDR2 SQIVND (reference sequence). This CDR3 is 14 amino acids long. CDR3 sequence: CASSSRQGDTEAFF. CDR3 sequence (DNA): TGTGCCAGTAGTTCCCGACAGGGGGACACTGAAGCTTTCTTT.

The chain is built from TRBV19 and TRBJ1-5, with D possibly matching TRBD1 (5 bases). CDR1 is LNHDA and CDR2 is SQIVND in the germline V gene (reference sequence). This CDR3 is 14 amino acids long. Trimming cost V 1 base and J 7 bases, with 11 bases left between them. CDR3 nucleotide sequence: TGTGCCAGTAGTATAGTTCCGGGGGAGCAGCCCCAGCATTTT. This encodes CASSIVPGEQPQHF.

The J gene is TRBJ2-7, the V gene TRBV6-5; 9 positions agree with TRBD1. Per the germline V gene, CDR1 is MNHEY and CDR2 is SVGAGI. V dropped 4 bases and J dropped 4; count of bases not matched to a gene: 8. This CDR3 has 15 amino acids. The DNA of the CDR3 is TGTGCCAGCAGTTTAAGAATGACAGGGGGATACGAGCAGTACTTC. Its protein is CASSLRMTGGYEQYF.

CDR3 loop: CASLDRDRGIDTQYF. As DNA, the CDR3 is TGTGCCAGCCTGGACCGGGACAGGGGTATAGATACGCAGTATTTT. V is TRBV6-6 and J is TRBJ2-3; TRBD1 matches 10 bases. V shed 8 bases, J shed 5 bases, and the junction held 10 bases outside the gene matches. Germline V lookup: CDR1 MNHNY, CDR2 SVGAGI (reference sequence). This CDR3 is built from 15 residues.